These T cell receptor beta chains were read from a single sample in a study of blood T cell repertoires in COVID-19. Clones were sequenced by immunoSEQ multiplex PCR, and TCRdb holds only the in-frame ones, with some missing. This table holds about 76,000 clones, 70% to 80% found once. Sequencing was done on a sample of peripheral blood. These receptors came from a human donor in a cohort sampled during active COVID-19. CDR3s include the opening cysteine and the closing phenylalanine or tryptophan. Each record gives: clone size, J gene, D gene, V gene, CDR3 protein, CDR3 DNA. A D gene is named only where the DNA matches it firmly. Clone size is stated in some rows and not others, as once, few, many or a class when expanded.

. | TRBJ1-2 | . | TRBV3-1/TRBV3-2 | CASSQRGAYGYTF | TGTGCCAGCAGCCAACGGGGGGCTTATGGCTACACCTTC
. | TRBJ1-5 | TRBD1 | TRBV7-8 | CASSLGKGQRVNQPQHF | TGTGCCAGCAGCTTAGGAAAGGGACAGAGGGTCAATCAGCCCCAGCATTTT
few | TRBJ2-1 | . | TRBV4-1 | CASSNPGKYNEQFF | TGCGCCAGCAGCAATCCAGGGAAGTACAATGAGCAGTTCTTC
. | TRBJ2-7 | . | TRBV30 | CAWSVWEEGQYF | TGTGCCTGGAGTGTTTGGGAGGAAGGGCAGTACTTC
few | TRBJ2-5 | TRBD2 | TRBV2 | CASNAGEAGGETQYF | TGTGCCAGCAATGCAGGAGAGGCGGGAGGGGAGACCCAGTACTTC
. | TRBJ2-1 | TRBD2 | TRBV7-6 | CASSGGTSGRGGNEQFF | TGTGCCAGCAGCGGGGGGACTAGCGGGAGAGGTGGGAATGAGCAGTTCTTC
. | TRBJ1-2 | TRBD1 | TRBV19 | CASQDRGGYGYTF | TGTGCCAGTCAGGACAGGGGAGGCTATGGCTACACCTTC
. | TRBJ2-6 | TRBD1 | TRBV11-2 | CASRKAKGALGANVLTF | TGTGCCAGCAGGAAGGCGAAGGGGGCGCTTGGGGCCAACGTCCTGACTTTC
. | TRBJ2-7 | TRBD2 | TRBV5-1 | CASSAGLAGGYSSYEQYF | TGCGCCAGCAGCGCTGGACTAGCGGGAGGCTACAGCTCCTACGAGCAGTACTTC
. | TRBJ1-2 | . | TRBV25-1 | CASSRTAGGSYGYTF | TGTGCCAGCAGTCGTACGGCGGGGGGCAGCTATGGCTACACCTTC
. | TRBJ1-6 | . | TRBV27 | CASSYAQDSYNSPLHF | TGTGCCAGCAGTTATGCTCAGGATTCCTATAATTCACCCCTCCACTTT
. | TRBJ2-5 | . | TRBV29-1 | CSATGSLEAQYF | TGCAGCGCCACAGGGTCGTTGGAGGCCCAGTACTTC
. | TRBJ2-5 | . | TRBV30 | CAWSAALSPWETQYF | TGTGCCTGGAGCGCGGCCTTGAGTCCGTGGGAGACCCAGTACTTC
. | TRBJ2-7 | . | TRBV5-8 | CASSTPYSYEQYF | TGTGCCAGCAGCACCCCCTACTCCTACGAGCAGTACTTC
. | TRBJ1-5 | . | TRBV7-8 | CASSRDRYSNQPQHF | TGTGCCAGCAGCCGAGACAGATATAGCAATCAGCCCCAGCATTTT
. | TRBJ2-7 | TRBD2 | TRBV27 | CASSPPVAGGSYEQYF | TGTGCCAGCAGTCCCCCCGTTGCGGGAGGTTCCTACGAGCAGTACTTC
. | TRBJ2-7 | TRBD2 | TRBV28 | CASSWGGVEQYF | TGTGCCAGCAGTTGGGGGGGGGTCGAGCAGTACTTC
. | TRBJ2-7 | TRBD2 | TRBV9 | CASSVGTSGRSKQYF | TGTGCCAGCAGCGTTGGGACTAGCGGGAGGTCGAAGCAGTACTTC
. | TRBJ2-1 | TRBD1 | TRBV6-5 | CASRQGWNEQFF | TGTGCCAGCAGACAGGGGTGGAATGAGCAGTTCTTC
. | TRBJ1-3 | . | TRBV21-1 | CASVAGAASGNTIYF | TGTGCCAGCGTTGCGGGCGCAGCCTCTGGAAACACCATATATTTT
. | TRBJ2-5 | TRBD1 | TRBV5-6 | CASSLDRGETQYF | TGTGCCAGCAGCTTGGACAGGGGGGAGACCCAGTACTTC
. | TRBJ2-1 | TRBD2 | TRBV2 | CASSEAPPGTRGGNEQFF | TGTGCCAGCAGTGAGGCACCTCCCGGGACTAGGGGGGGCAATGAGCAGTTCTTC
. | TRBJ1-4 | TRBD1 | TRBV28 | CASSWTGNNEKLFF | TGTGCCAGCAGTTGGACAGGGAATAATGAAAAACTGTTTTTT
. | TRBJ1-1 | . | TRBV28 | CASSNGQEAFF | TGTGCCAGCAGCAATGGACAGGAAGCTTTCTTT
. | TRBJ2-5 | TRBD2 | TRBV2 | CASSERGGLAGTQYF | TGTGCCAGCAGTGAGAGGGGAGGGCTAGCGGGTACCCAGTACTTC
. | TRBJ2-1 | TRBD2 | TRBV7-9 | CASSLSFSGRDSNEQFF | TGTGCCAGCAGCCTTTCTTTCAGCGGGAGGGACAGCAATGAGCAGTTCTTC
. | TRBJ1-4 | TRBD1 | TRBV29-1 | CSVVGTGGQYEKLFF | TGCAGCGTTGTGGGGACAGGGGGACAATATGAAAAACTGTTTTTT
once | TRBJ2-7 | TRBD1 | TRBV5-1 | CASSLGGSGTGPLAYEQYF | TGCGCCAGCAGCTTGGGGGGCTCCGGGACAGGGCCCCTTGCTTACGAGCAGTACTTC
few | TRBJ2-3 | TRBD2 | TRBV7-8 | CASSLEYGTSGSSTDTQYF | TGTGCCAGCAGCTTAGAGTACGGGACTAGCGGGTCTAGCACAGATACGCAGTATTTT
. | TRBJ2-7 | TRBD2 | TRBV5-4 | CASSLGLAGPYEQYF | TGTGCCAGCAGCTTAGGACTAGCGGGACCGTACGAGCAGTACTTC
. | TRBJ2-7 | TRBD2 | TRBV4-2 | CASSRGLASEQYF | TGTGCCAGCAGCCGGGGACTAGCCTCCGAGCAGTACTTC
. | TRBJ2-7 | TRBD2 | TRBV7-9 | CASSSSGTSGSMVYEQYF | TGTGCCAGCAGCTCCTCCGGGACTAGCGGGAGTATGGTGTACGAGCAGTACTTC
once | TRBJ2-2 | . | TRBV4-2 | CASSQELHTGELFF | TGTGCCAGCAGCCAAGAACTTCATACCGGGGAGCTGTTTTTT
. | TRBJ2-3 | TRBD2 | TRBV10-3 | CAISESYGLAGGPGTDTQYF | TGTGCCATCAGTGAGTCTTACGGACTAGCGGGAGGGCCGGGGACAGATACGCAGTATTTT
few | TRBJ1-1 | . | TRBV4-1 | CASSQGPGGLNTEAFF | TGCGCCAGCAGCCAGGGGCCCGGAGGGTTGAACACTGAAGCTTTCTTT
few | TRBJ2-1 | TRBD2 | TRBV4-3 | CASSQGGTSGSYNEQFF | TGCGCCAGCAGCCAAGGAGGGACTAGCGGGAGCTACAATGAGCAGTTCTTC
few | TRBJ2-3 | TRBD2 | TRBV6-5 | CASRPLAGGTDTQYF | TGTGCCAGCAGACCCCTAGCGGGGGGCACAGATACGCAGTATTTT
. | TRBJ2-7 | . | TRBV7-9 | CASSFGGAWNEQYF | TGTGCCAGCAGCTTTGGAGGGGCCTGGAACGAGCAGTACTTC
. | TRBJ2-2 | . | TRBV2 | CASSVGGGNTGELFF | TGTGCCAGCAGTGTTGGCGGAGGGAACACCGGGGAGCTGTTTTTT
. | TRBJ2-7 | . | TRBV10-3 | CAISEVQGGEQYF | TGTGCCATCAGTGAGGTTCAAGGGGGCGAGCAGTACTTC
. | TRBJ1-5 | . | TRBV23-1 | CASRPTENSNQPQHF | TGCGCCAGCAGACCCACAGAGAATAGCAATCAGCCCCAGCATTTT
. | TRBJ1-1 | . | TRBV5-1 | CASSRGLENTEAFF | TGCGCCAGCAGCCGAGGACTGGAGAACACTGAAGCTTTCTTT
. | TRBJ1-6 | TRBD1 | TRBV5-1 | CASSDTGDMSPLHF | TGCGCCAGCAGCGACACAGGGGATATGTCACCCCTCCACTTT
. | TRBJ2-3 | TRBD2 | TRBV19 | CASSVRTSGDKDTQYF | TGTGCCAGTAGTGTCAGGACTAGCGGGGACAAAGATACGCAGTATTTT
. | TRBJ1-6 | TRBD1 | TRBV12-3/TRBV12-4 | CASSPGQGATLHF | TGTGCCAGCAGCCCGGGACAGGGGGCCACCCTCCACTTT
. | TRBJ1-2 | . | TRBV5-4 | CASSLITGGYTF | TGTGCCAGCAGCTTGATCACGGGGGGCTACACCTTC
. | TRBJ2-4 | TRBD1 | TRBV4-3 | CASSQDYRGQNIQYF | TGCGCCAGCAGCCAAGATTATAGGGGGCAAAACATTCAGTACTTC
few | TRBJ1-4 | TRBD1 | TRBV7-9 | CASSRQGAGEKLFF | TGTGCCAGCAGCCGACAGGGGGCCGGTGAAAAACTGTTTTTT
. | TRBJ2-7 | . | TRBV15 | CATSPVRGAGYEQYF | TGTGCCACCAGCCCAGTCAGGGGGGCAGGCTACGAGCAGTACTTC
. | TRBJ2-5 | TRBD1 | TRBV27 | CASGQGFETQYF | TGTGCCAGCGGACAGGGGTTCGAGACCCAGTACTTC
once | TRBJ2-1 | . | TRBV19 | CASIEDSLGNNEQFF | TGTGCCAGTATCGAGGATAGTCTTGGAAACAATGAGCAGTTCTTC
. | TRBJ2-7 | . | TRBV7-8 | CASSLVEVYEQYF | TGTGCCAGCAGCTTAGTGGAGGTCTACGAGCAGTACTTC
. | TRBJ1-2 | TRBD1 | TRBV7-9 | CASSPRQGVYGYTF | TGTGCCAGCAGCCCAAGACAGGGAGTCTATGGCTACACCTTC
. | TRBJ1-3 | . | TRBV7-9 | CASSLGQQENTIYF | TGTGCCAGCAGCTTAGGACAGCAGGAAAACACCATATATTTT
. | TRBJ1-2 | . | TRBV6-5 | CASRKSGHSPRHSF | TGTGCCAGCAGGAAGTCGGGACACTCGCCTCGGCATTCCTTC
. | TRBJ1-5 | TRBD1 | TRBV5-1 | CASSLGAQGSNQPQHF | TGCGCCAGCAGCTTGGGGGCACAGGGGAGCAATCAGCCCCAGCATTTT
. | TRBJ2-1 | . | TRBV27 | CASSPGITYNEQFF | TGTGCCAGCAGCCCGGGTATTACCTACAATGAGCAGTTCTTC
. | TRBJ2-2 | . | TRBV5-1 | CASSLARQTGELFF | TGCGCCAGCAGCTTGGCCAGGCAGACCGGGGAGCTGTTTTTT
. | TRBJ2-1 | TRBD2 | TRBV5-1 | CASSFLAGDRNEQFF | TGCGCCAGCAGCTTTCTAGCGGGAGATCGGAATGAGCAGTTCTTC